Listed below are T cell receptor beta chains from one sample, sequenced in a study of T cell responses to AZD1222 COVID-19 vaccine. The repertoire was sequenced with immunoSEQ multiplex PCR; TCRdb's copy has only in-frame clones and lacks some. The sample lists about 140,000 clones; 70% to 90% were seen once. Here the sequenced sample was peripheral blood, taken 28 days after the second AZD1222 dose. The receptors were sampled from an adult who received the AZD1222 COVID-19 vaccine. Each CDR3 is given with its conserved first and last residue. Fields, in order: V gene, J gene, clone size, CDR3 protein. A clone size is listed for some rows: how often the clone was seen (once, few, many), or a class if it is expanded.

>TRBV6-1|TRBJ1-2|NA
CASSDTYGYTF
>TRBV24-1|TRBJ2-2|NA
CATSDARYIGGELFF
>TRBV11-2|TRBJ1-4|NA
CASSSQGAGEKLFF
>TRBV3-1/TRBV3-2|TRBJ1-6|NA
CASSQGTVGSPLHF
>TRBV11-2|TRBJ2-1|NA
CASSLGLVNEQFF
>TRBV28|TRBJ1-1|NA
CASSFYSEAFF
>TRBV30|TRBJ2-3|NA
CAWSVGGRNTQYF
>TRBV6-4|TRBJ1-3|NA
CASRILTGSGNTIYF
>TRBV1|TRBJ1-5|NA
CTSTSGGGQPQHF
>TRBV5-1|TRBJ2-1|NA
CASSLVLASDEQFF
>TRBV18|TRBJ1-3|NA
CASSQQDAFGNTIYF
>TRBV11-3|TRBJ2-2|NA
CASSLDANLNTGELFF
>TRBV10-1|TRBJ2-2|NA
CASSANTGELFF
>TRBV5-6|TRBJ1-5|NA
CASSPIPTTQPQHF
>TRBV7-9|TRBJ1-3|NA
CASSSGQGAGNTIYF
>TRBV7-2|TRBJ2-1|few
CASSFSAGLYNEQFF
>TRBV19|TRBJ1-4|NA
CASSPYRDRANEKLFF
>TRBV11-2|TRBJ2-5|NA
CASSLFVGVGETQYF
>TRBV9|TRBJ2-2|NA
CASSVNTGELFF
>TRBV3-1/TRBV3-2|TRBJ2-7|NA
CASSLGRESYEQYF
>TRBV4-1|TRBJ1-2|few
CASSRLRTEDYGYTF
>TRBV6-5|TRBJ1-5|NA
CASRITQGYQPQHF
>TRBV6-5|TRBJ2-1|NA
CASSSPGLDNYNEQFF
>TRBV5-1|TRBJ2-2|NA
CTSAPTRGDTGELFF
>TRBV10-3|TRBJ2-1|NA
CASLDRDRVHEQFF
>TRBV4-1|TRBJ2-4|NA
CASSQGGYRGQSPLAKNIQYF
>TRBV2|TRBJ1-1|NA
CASSGPGPDTEAFF
>TRBV10-2|TRBJ2-5|NA
CASSESETQYF
>TRBV4-1|TRBJ1-5|NA
CASSHVPAPGNQPQHF
>TRBV6-1|TRBJ1-5|NA
CASSDVPQPQHF
>TRBV18|TRBJ1-5|NA
CASSLRFENQPQHF
>TRBV5-4|TRBJ1-1|NA
CASSLEAGNTEAFF